Shown below are 20 T cell receptor beta chains from a single sample sequenced in a study of T cell responses to AZD1222 COVID-19 vaccine. Only in-frame clones appear in the TCRdb table, and some are missing; sequencing was by immunoSEQ multiplex PCR. Found here are some 79,000 clones, approximately 85% of them singletons; the top ten hold around an eighth. The material was peripheral blood, obtained 28 days after the second AZD1222 dose. The source is an adult who received the AZD1222 COVID-19 vaccine.

CDR3: CASRGSSGNTIYF. The CDR3, as DNA: TGTGCCAGCCGGGGGAGCTCTGGAAACACCATATATTTT. This chain links TRBV6-5 with TRBJ1-3; D may be TRBD1 (5 bases). CDR1 MNHEY and CDR2 SVGAGI come from the germline V gene. The CDR3 runs 13 residues. The V and J ends lost 8 bases and 0 bases respectively, with 8 bases between them.

CDR3 coding DNA: TGCGCCAGCAGAGGACAGCCTGCAACTAATGAAAAACTGTTTTTT. Translating it yields CASRGQPATNEKLFF. The rearrangement links TRBV5-1 to TRBJ1-4; tentative D call: TRBD1 (6 bases). CDR1 SGHRS and CDR2 YFSETQ come from the germline V gene. The length of the CDR3 is 15 residues. With 5 bases removed from V and 0 bases from J, the gap between germline ends came to 11 bases.

The CDR3 DNA sequence: TGTGCCAGCAGCTTTGGGCCAGGGGGCGGAGGGGACACTGAAGCTTTCTTT. The encoded protein is CASSFGPGGGGDTEAFF. V usage is TRBV13 and J usage is TRBJ1-1; 8 nucleotides align to TRBD1. This CDR3 is built from 17 residues. Germline CDR1 is PRHDT and CDR2 is FYEKMQ (reference sequence). Trimming cost V 3 bases and J 3 bases; bases outside gene matches: 12.

V gene TRBV29-1 combines with J gene TRBJ2-5; possible D gene TRBD2, 6 bases. Germline values: CDR1 SQVTM, CDR2 ANQGSEA. The CDR3 is made up of 16 amino acids. Between the trimmed V and J ends, which lost 3 bases and 4 bases, there was a span of 21 bases. The chain's CDR3 is CSVDHIPAGRGETQYF. The CDR3 DNA is TGCAGCGTTGATCATATACCGGCGGGGCGGGGAGAGACCCAGTACTTC.

The gene calls are TRBV24-1 and TRBJ1-1, with D possibly TRBD1 on 6 matching bases. Per the germline V gene, CDR1 is KGHDR and CDR2 is SFDVKD. Trimming shortened V by 5 bases and J by 4 bases, and 7 bases separated the two germline ends. This CDR3 has 12 residues. DNA of the CDR3: TGTGCCACCAGTGGCAGGGGCACTGAAGCTTTCTTT. Protein product: CATSGRGTEAFF.

This chain joins TRBV4-2 and TRBJ1-6, with a weak D call TRBD1 (6 bases). Trimming stripped 0 bases from V and 10 bases from J, with 10 bases between. The CDR3 loop spans 14 amino acids. CDR1 is LGHNA and CDR2 is YNFKEQ in the germline V gene. The CDR3: CASSQDRGGSPLHF. CDR3 coding DNA: TGTGCCAGCAGCCAAGACAGGGGTGGGTCACCCCTCCACTTT.

The rearrangement joins TRBV29-1 to TRBJ1-4, with a tentative D call TRBD1 (5 bases). Germline V gene data show CDR1 as SQVTM and CDR2 as ANQGSEA. The CDR3 totals 13 residues. Between the trimmed V and J ends, which lost 4 bases and 1 base, there was a span of 7 bases. In DNA, the CDR3 is TGCAGCGTTGGACAGTTAACTAATGAAAAACTGTTTTTT. Translated, it gives CSVGQLTNEKLFF.

This clone was seen a few times. The V call is TRBV21-1, the J call TRBJ1-1. TRBV21-1 is recorded as a pseudogene. The length of the CDR3 is 16 residues. CDR3 residues: CASSTRGGCWYTEAFF. CDR3 DNA: TGTGCCAGCAGCACCCGGGGGGGGTGCTGGTACACTGAAGCTTTCTTT.

The rearrangement uses TRBV6-5 and TRBJ1-5; the D gene is possibly TRBD1 (5 bases). Trimming left V 7 bases short and J 2 bases short, with 12 bases between. Germline-derived CDR1 and CDR2 are MNHEY and SVGAGI. This CDR3 contains 14 residues. The CDR3 protein is CASTWGNGNQPQHF. For the CDR3, the DNA is TGTGCCAGCACTTGGGGGAATGGCAATCAGCCCCAGCATTTT.

The chain combines TRBV9 with TRBJ1-3; D is unclear. The CDR3 is 18 amino acids. V was shortened by 0 bases and J by 0 bases, with 16 bases between the two germline ends. Germline V gives CDR1 SGDLS, CDR2 YYNGEE. CDR3 DNA: TGTGCCAGCAGCGTAGCTCAAGGAGGGCCCAACTCTGGAAACACCATATATTTT. It translates to CASSVAQGGPNSGNTIYF. Variable domain in full (rest from reference TRBV9 and TRBJ1-3): DSGVTQTPKHLITATGQRVTLRCSPRSGDLSVYWYQQSLDQGLQFLIQYYNGEERAKGNILERFSAQQFPDLHSELNLSSLELGDSALYFCASSVAQGGPNSGNTIYFGEGSWLTVV.

V gene TRBV29-1 combines with J gene TRBJ1-1, with TRBD1 identical over 7 bases. Germline values: CDR1 SQVTM, CDR2 ANQGSEA. Trimming at V came to 7 bases and at J to 8 bases, leaving 7 bases not matched to a gene. This CDR3 comprises 11 residues. The CDR3 region has the DNA TGCAGCGGTAGAACAGGGGTAGAAGCTTTCTTT. Its protein is CSGRTGVEAFF.

The genes are TRBV7-2 and TRBJ1-2; the D is unclear. In germline, CDR1 is SGHTA, CDR2 FQGNSA. CDR3 length: 19 amino acids. Between the trimmed V and J ends, which lost 5 bases and 1 base, there was a span of 26 bases. The CDR3 DNA reads as TGTGCCAGCAGCAAAAACTCGCCGGCCTATGTCGTCATTAACTATGGCTACACCTTC. Amino acid sequence: CASSKNSPAYVVINYGYTF.

The chain combines TRBV5-4 with TRBJ1-1; TRBD1 is a possible D gene (5 bases). This CDR3 spans 16 amino acids. V gave up 0 bases and J gave up 5 bases, with 17 bases separating them. Germline values: CDR1 SGHNT, CDR2 YYREEE (reference sequence). Here the CDR3 DNA reads TGTGCCAGCAGCTTGGATCCCGAGGGGCCGGGGACTGAAGCTTTCTTT. It encodes CASSLDPEGPGTEAFF.

The chain couples TRBV24-1 to TRBJ2-3; 10 bases agree with TRBD2. This CDR3 region has 17 residues. J was trimmed by 0 bases and V by 6 bases; bases with no gene match: 8. Germline V lookup: CDR1 KGHDR, CDR2 SFDVKD. The CDR3 bases are TGTGCCACCAGTTCCGCTAGCGGGGGAGGTAGCACAGATACGCAGTATTTT. Its translation: CATSSASGGGSTDTQYF.

The CDR3 loop is CASSLDSQGPYNEQFF. CDR3 bases: TGTGCCAGCAGCTTAGACTCACAAGGACCCTACAATGAGCAGTTCTTC. V and J are TRBV7-2 and TRBJ2-1; D remains ambiguous. V was shortened by 1 base and J by 2 bases, with 12 bases between the two germline ends. The V gene's germline CDR1 is SGHTA and CDR2 FQGNSA. The CDR3 is 16 residues long.

This chain joins TRBV30 and TRBJ1-1, with D uncertain. This CDR3 has 13 residues. Per the germline V gene, CDR1 is GTSNPN and CDR2 is SVGIG (reference sequence). Trimming took off 4 bases at V and 2 bases at J, with 11 bases between the two ends. CDR3 protein: CAWILEGNTEAFF. The CDR3 bases are TGTGCCTGGATTTTGGAAGGAAACACTGAAGCTTTCTTT.

The gene calls are TRBV7-2 and TRBJ1-1; no clear D. Trimming left V 1 base short and J 5 bases short, with 11 bases between. Germline-derived CDR1 and CDR2 are SGHTA and FQGNSA. The CDR3 is 14 amino acids. The CDR3 loop is CASSLGGGGTEAFF. DNA for the CDR3: TGTGCCAGCAGCTTAGGCGGCGGCGGGACTGAAGCTTTCTTT.

This clone was seen just once. The rearrangement links TRBV7-9 to TRBJ2-1; 7 nucleotides align to TRBD1. V shed 7 bases and J 3 bases; nucleotides not matched to a gene: 15. In germline, CDR1 is SEHNR, CDR2 FQNEAQ (reference sequence). This CDR3 has 17 residues. In DNA form, the CDR3 reads TGTGCCAGCACCTCGAGACCAGACAGGGTTCGCTACAATGAGCAGTTCTTC. Encoded protein: CASTSRPDRVRYNEQFF.

J is TRBJ1-2 and V is TRBV6-5, with 9 bases aligning to TRBD1. The CDR3 is 12 amino acids. Trimming took 10 bases from V and 7 from J; bases not matched to a gene: 7. Germline lookup yields CDR1 MNHEY and CDR2 SVGAGI. In nucleotides, the CDR3 is TGTGCCATAGTATGGGACAGGGTTGGCTACACCTTC. The encoded protein is CAIVWDRVGYTF.

The chain combines TRBV5-1 with TRBJ1-4; no clear D. The germline CDR1 and CDR2 sequences are SGHRS and YFSETQ. The germline V and J ends were trimmed by 3 bases and 3 bases, with 9 bases remaining between them. The CDR3 length is 14 residues. The CDR3 DNA is TGCGCCAGCAGCTCCAGCGGAGCTAATGAAAAACTGTTTTTT. Its protein product is CASSSSGANEKLFF.